Given below is one T cell receptor beta chain in context. This sample stems from a study of T cell changes during pregnancy in multiple sclerosis. The V segment lost 2 bases and the J segment 4 bases; nucleotides outside the gene matches: 10. Germline V gene sequence: CDR1 SGDLS, CDR2 YYNGEE. The CDR3 is 18 amino acids. Here immunoSEQ multiplex PCR was the method, and the copy in TCRdb shows in-frame clones only, minus some. The sample yields 50,000 to 70,000 clones, 92% seen once. The source of this sequence is a female donor with multiple sclerosis, enrolled in a pregnancy study. The sequencing used peripheral blood, collected in the first trimester of pregnancy. This sequence joins TRBV9 and TRBJ2-6; 9 bases match TRBD2. As DNA, the CDR3 is TGTGCCAGCAGCGTCCAAGCGGGGGGACTTGGCGGGGCCAACGTCCTGACTTTC. Amino acid sequence: CASSVQAGGLGGANVLTF.